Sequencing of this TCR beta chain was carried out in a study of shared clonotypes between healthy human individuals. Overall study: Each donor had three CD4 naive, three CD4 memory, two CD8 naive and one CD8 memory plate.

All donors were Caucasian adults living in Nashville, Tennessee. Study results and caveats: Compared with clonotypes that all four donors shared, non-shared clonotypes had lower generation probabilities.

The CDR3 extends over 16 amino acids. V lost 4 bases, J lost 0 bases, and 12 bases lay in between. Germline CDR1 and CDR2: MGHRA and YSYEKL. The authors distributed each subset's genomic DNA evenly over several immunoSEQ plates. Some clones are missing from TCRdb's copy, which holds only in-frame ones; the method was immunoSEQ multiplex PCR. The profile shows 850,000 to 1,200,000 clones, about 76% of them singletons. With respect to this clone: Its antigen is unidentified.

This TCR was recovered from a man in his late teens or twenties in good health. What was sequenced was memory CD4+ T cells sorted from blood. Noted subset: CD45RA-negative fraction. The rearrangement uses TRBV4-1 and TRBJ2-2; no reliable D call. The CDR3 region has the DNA TGCGCCAGCAGCCCCTCGGGTAGCTCGAACACCGGGGAGCTGTTTTTT. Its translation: CASSPSGSSNTGELFF.